These 28 T cell receptor beta chains were sequenced from one sample in a study of blood T cell repertoires in COVID-19. The table came from immunoSEQ multiplex PCR; TCRdb's copy has only in-frame clones and leaves some out. The sample records hundreds of thousands of clones, under 90% being singletons. The sample consisted of PBMCs or T cells enriched from blood (not recorded which). The receptors shown here come from a young woman with acute COVID-19.

The count of this clone is one. V and J are TRBV5-5 and TRBJ2-3; the match to TRBD2 covers 11 bases. Trimming cost V 1 base and J 2 bases; bases outside gene matches: 6. Germline CDR1 SGHKS, CDR2 YYEKEE (reference sequence). This CDR3 region has 17 residues. CDR3 sequence reads: CASSLLAGGPPTDTQYF. CDR3 bases: TGTGCCAGCAGCTTGTTAGCGGGGGGGCCCCCCACAGATACGCAGTATTTT. Full variable domain (rest looked up from reference TRBV5-5 and TRBJ2-3): DAGVTQSPTHLIKTRGQQVTLRCSPISGHKSVSWYQQVLGQGPQFIFQYYEKEERGRGNFPDRFSARQFPNYSSELNVNALLLGDSALYLCASSLLAGGPPTDTQYFGPGTRLTVL.

The V and J genes are TRBV24-1 and TRBJ1-4; D remains ambiguous. This CDR3 spans 15 amino acids. Looked up from germline, CDR1 is KGHDR and CDR2 is SFDVKD. Between the trimmed V and J ends, which lost 3 bases and 6 bases, there was a span of 13 bases. CDR3 protein: CATSDTRGTDEKLFF. DNA for the CDR3: TGTGCCACCAGTGATACACGGGGAACCGATGAAAAACTGTTTTTT.

The DNA of the CDR3 is TGTGCCAGCTGTCAACGAGGGGGCTCTCTTTGGGAGCAGTACTTC. This translates into CASCQRGGSLWEQYF. This chain joins TRBV6-5 and TRBJ2-7, with 7 bases identical to TRBD1. Germline CDR1 MNHEY, CDR2 SVGAGI. CDR3 size: 15 residues. V was pared by 8 bases and J by 7 bases, with 17 bases of the junction left unmatched.

The CDR3 loop reads CASSESGGPTVMAFF. CDR3 nucleotide sequence: TGTGCCAGCAGTGAATCGGGGGGGCCGACGGTTATGGCTTTCTTT. The chain links TRBV25-1 to TRBJ1-1, with a tentative D call TRBD1 (6 bases). The CDR3 runs to 15 residues. Germline values: CDR1 MGHDK, CDR2 SYGVNS. V lost 1 base to trimming and J lost 11 bases, with 20 bases between them.

The rearrangement uses TRBV5-1 and TRBJ1-2; D gene ambiguous. Germline V gene lookup returns CDR1 SGHRS and CDR2 YFSETQ. The CDR3 consists of 13 residues. V lost 1 base and J lost 5, with 9 bases in between. The DNA for the CDR3 is TGCGCCAGCAGCTTGTGGGAGGAGTATGGCTACACCTTC. It is translated as CASSLWEEYGYTF.

V is TRBV5-1 and J is TRBJ2-3; D unclear. The CDR3 covers 15 residues. Germline lookup yields CDR1 SGHRS and CDR2 YFSETQ. Trimming pared 6 bases from V and 4 bases from J, leaving 18 bases between. The CDR3 coding sequence is TGCGCCAGCAAATTTCGGTCCGGGTCGGCAGATACGCAGTATTTT. Its protein is CASKFRSGSADTQYF. Full variable domain (remainder filled in from reference TRBV5-1 and TRBJ2-3): KAGVTQTPRYLIKTRGQQVTLSCSPISGHRSVSWYQQTPGQGLQFLFEYFSETQRNKGNFPGRFSGRQFSNSRSEMNVSTLELGDSALYLCASKFRSGSADTQYFGPGTRLTVL.

The gene calls are TRBV6-2 or TRBV6-3 and TRBJ1-5, with 8 nucleotides matching TRBD1. The CDR3 spans 16 residues. The V segment lost 6 bases and the J segment 4 bases; nucleotides outside the gene matches: 11. Per the germline V gene, CDR1 is MNHEY and CDR2 is SVGEGT. The chain's CDR3 is CASSRQGLGLNQPQHF. The CDR3 nucleotides read TGTGCCAGCAGCCGACAGGGGCTAGGACTAAATCAGCCCCAGCATTTT.

This clone was counted a few times. The gene calls are TRBV7-9 and TRBJ1-2, with D possibly TRBD1 on 6 matching bases. Trimming shortened V by 3 bases and J by 4 bases, and 15 bases separated the two germline ends. The CDR3 covers 15 residues. Germline V gives CDR1 SEHNR, CDR2 FQNEAQ (reference sequence). This CDR3 is CASSFRNRDIYGYTF. CDR3 bases: TGTGCCAGCAGCTTTAGAAACCGGGACATCTATGGCTACACCTTC. Full variable domain (rest looked up from reference TRBV7-9 and TRBJ1-2): DTGVSQNPRHKITKRGQNVTFRCDPISEHNRLYWYRQTLGQGPEFLTYFQNEAQLEKSRLLSDRFSAERPKGSFSTLEIQRTEQGDSAMYLCASSFRNRDIYGYTFGSGTRLTVV.

The rearrangement links TRBV4-1 to TRBJ1-1; a possible D gene is TRBD1 (6 bases). Germline CDR1 and CDR2: MGHRA and YSYEKL. V dropped 8 bases and J dropped 1 base, with 8 bases sitting between them. CDR3 length equals 12 residues. The CDR3, as DNA: TGCGCCAGCGGGGGGGCGAACACTGAAGCTTTCTTT. It translates to CASGGANTEAFF.

The rearrangement uses TRBV19 and TRBJ2-6; possibly TRBD1 for D (6 bases). CDR1 is LNHDA and CDR2 is SQIVND in the germline V gene (reference sequence). Trimming pared 5 bases from V and 0 bases from J, leaving 14 bases between. The CDR3 length is 17 residues. The CDR3 loop is CASSQNRASSGANVLTF. CDR3 coding DNA: TGTGCCAGTAGTCAAAACAGGGCCAGCTCTGGGGCCAACGTCCTGACTTTC.

This clone has just a few counts. The chain uses TRBV7-2 and TRBJ1-5; no definite D call. Germline V gene lookup returns CDR1 SGHTA and CDR2 FQGNSA. The CDR3 extends over 14 amino acids. The ends were cut back, 5 bases at V and 11 bases at J, with 19 bases in the middle. The CDR3 sequence is CASSPLTSVLSQHF. The CDR3 nucleotides are TGTGCCAGCAGCCCCCTGACCAGCGTTTTGTCCCAGCATTTT. The full variable domain, in which reference TRBV7-2 and TRBJ1-5 provide the parts outside the CDR3, is GAGVSQSPSNKVTEKGKDVELRCDPISGHTALYWYRQSLGQGLEFLIYFQGNSAPDKSGLPSDRFSAERTGGSVSTLTIQRTQQEDSAVYLCASSPLTSVLSQHFGDGTRLSIL.

This chain uses TRBV11-2 with TRBJ2-3; 8 positions match TRBD2. The CDR3 is 18 residues long. The J segment lost 0 bases and the V segment lost 5 bases, leaving 13 bases of the junction unmatched. The germline V gene encodes CDR1 SGHAT and CDR2 FQNNGV. The CDR3, as DNA: TGTGCCAGCAGCCCCAGGGTAGGCGGGGGGCCGAGCACAGATACGCAGTATTTT. It encodes CASSPRVGGGPSTDTQYF.

The CDR3 region has the DNA TGTGCCAGCAGCGGGGGACAGCTATCCACCGGGGAGCTGTTTTTT. It codes for CASSGGQLSTGELFF. V and J are TRBV7-9 and TRBJ2-2; the match to TRBD1 covers 7 bases. The V and J ends lost 5 bases and 4 bases, in that order; junction bases with no gene match: 7. Germline lookup yields CDR1 SEHNR and CDR2 FQNEAQ (reference sequence). The CDR3 has 15 residues.

The chain joins TRBV19 to TRBJ1-5; 10 bases agree with TRBD1. The CDR3 is 16 amino acids. Germline V CDR1 and CDR2: LNHDA, SQIVND (reference sequence). V shed 5 bases and J 5 bases; nucleotides not matched to a gene: 9. The CDR3 nucleotides are TGTGCCAGTAGTTCGTCCTGGACAGGGGGAGATCAGCCCCAGCATTTT. It codes for CASSSSWTGGDQPQHF.

The chain is built from TRBV10-3 and TRBJ1-1, with 10 positions matching TRBD1. The CDR3 extends over 17 amino acids. Germline trimming cut 4 bases from V and 3 bases from J; bases unmatched to any gene: 11. The germline gives CDR1 ENHRY, CDR2 SYGVKD. The CDR3 DNA sequence: TGTGCCATCAGTGGGGCCTCAAGACAGGGGGCGGACACTGAAGCTTTCTTT. Amino acid sequence: CAISGASRQGADTEAFF.

The chain has TRBV15 and TRBJ2-3, with TRBD2 as a possible D gene (5 bases). Trimming shortened V by 4 bases and J by 2 bases, and 13 bases separated the two germline ends. This CDR3 is built from 15 residues. The V gene's germline CDR1 is LNHNV and CDR2 YYDKDF (reference sequence). This CDR3 is CATSNEGSSTDTQYF. In DNA, the CDR3 is TGTGCCACCAGCAACGAGGGTAGTTCCACAGATACGCAGTATTTT. Filled out from reference TRBV15 and TRBJ2-3, the complete variable domain reads DAMVIQNPRYQVTQFGKPVTLSCSQTLNHNVMYWYQQKSSQAPKLLFHYYDKDFNNEADTPDNFQSRRPNTSFCFLDIRSPGLGDTAMYLCATSNEGSSTDTQYFGPGTRLTVL.

This rearrangement joins TRBV5-1 to TRBJ2-5, with 10 bases fitting TRBD1. The CDR3 extends over 17 amino acids. Per the germline V gene, CDR1 is SGHRS and CDR2 is YFSETQ. V lost 4 bases to trimming and J lost 6 bases; unmatched junction nucleotides: 15. As DNA, the CDR3 is TGCGCCAGCAGCAACAGTTTTTCGACAGGGGGCATGAAGACCCAGTACTTC. It encodes CASSNSFSTGGMKTQYF.

V is TRBV2 and J is TRBJ1-5, with 9 positions matching TRBD1. J lost 6 bases, V lost 5 bases, and 5 bases had no gene match. The CDR3 runs to 14 residues. The germline CDR1 and CDR2 sequences are SNHLY and FYNNEI. CDR3 loop: CASSRDRDPQPQHF. CDR3 nucleotide sequence: TGTGCCAGCAGTCGGGACAGGGACCCTCAGCCCCAGCATTTT. The complete variable domain, with remaining parts taken from reference TRBV2 and TRBJ1-5, reads EPEVTQTPSHQVTQMGQEVILRCVPISNHLYFYWYRQILGQKVEFLVSFYNNEISEKSEIFDDQFSVERPDGSNFTLKIRSTKLEDSAMYFCASSRDRDPQPQHFGDGTRLSIL.

The chain joins TRBV7-8 to TRBJ1-1, with D possibly matching TRBD1 (6 bases). The V end was cut by 8 bases, the J end by 1 base, with 14 bases between. The CDR3 contains 14 residues. Germline loops: CDR1 SGHVS, CDR2 FQNEAQ. The CDR3 spells CASPIRGGNTEAFF. The CDR3 DNA is TGTGCCAGCCCTATCAGGGGTGGGAACACTGAAGCTTTCTTT.

The rearrangement uses TRBV30 and TRBJ1-1; 8 nucleotides line up with TRBD1. With V trimmed by 5 bases and J by 0 bases, 8 bases remained unmatched. The length of the CDR3 is 15 residues. The germline V gene encodes CDR1 GTSNPN and CDR2 SVGIG (reference sequence). This chain's CDR3 is CAWYGTGTMNTEAFF. DNA for the CDR3: TGTGCCTGGTACGGGACAGGCACAATGAACACTGAAGCTTTCTTT.

The V gene is TRBV7-8, the J gene TRBJ2-3, with 9 nucleotides matching TRBD2. This CDR3 has 17 residues. CDR1 and CDR2 (germline): SGHVS, FQNEAQ. V shed 2 bases, J shed 11 bases, and the junction held 17 bases outside the gene matches. The CDR3 is CASSLLSQVAGVPRQYF. The CDR3 DNA is TGTGCCAGCAGCTTATTGAGTCAAGTAGCGGGGGTCCCTAGGCAGTATTTT.

This clone was seen only once. The V gene is TRBV30, the J gene TRBJ1-1, with TRBD1 matching 10 bases. The CDR3 is 17 residues long. Germline CDR1 GTSNPN, CDR2 SVGIG (reference sequence). V lost 2 bases to trimming and J lost 4 bases; unmatched junction nucleotides: 13. This CDR3 is CAWSIDRGLPRGTEAFF. CDR3 in DNA: TGTGCCTGGAGTATCGACAGGGGGCTCCCAAGGGGCACTGAAGCTTTCTTT.

The chain couples TRBV3-1 (or the pseudogene TRBV3-2) to TRBJ1-3, with D perhaps matching TRBD1 (5 bases). V gave up 8 bases and J gave up 0 bases, with 14 bases separating them. Germline CDR1 LGHDT, CDR2 YNNKEL (reference sequence). This CDR3 has 15 residues. CDR3 DNA sequence: TGTGCCAGCGCGAAGGACATGGCCTCTGGAAACACCATATATTTT. It is translated as CASAKDMASGNTIYF.

The rearrangement links TRBV6-5 to TRBJ1-4; 8 bases are a match to TRBD1. Looked up from germline, CDR1 is MNHEY and CDR2 is SVGAGI. The J segment lost 8 bases and the V segment lost 6 bases, leaving 5 bases of the junction unmatched. The CDR3 has 13 residues. As DNA, the CDR3 is TGTGCCAGCAGGGGACAGGAGCGGGAAAAACTGTTTTTT. It translates to CASRGQEREKLFF.

V is TRBV6-6 and J is TRBJ1-4; 7 nucleotides line up with TRBD1. Looked up from germline, CDR1 is MNHNY and CDR2 is SVGAGI (reference sequence). The V gene end was trimmed by 5 bases and the J gene end by 8 bases; junction bases not matched to a gene: 11. The CDR3 runs to 15 residues. This CDR3 reads CASSPETGIGEKLFF. CDR3 nucleotide sequence: TGTGCCAGCAGTCCCGAGACAGGGATCGGGGAAAAACTGTTTTTT.

V is TRBV4-1 and J is TRBJ2-7; TRBD2 is a possible D gene (5 bases). Germline assignment: CDR1 MGHRA and CDR2 YSYEKL. V was shortened by 0 bases and J by 2 bases, with 11 bases between the two germline ends. The CDR3 consists of 15 residues. The CDR3 nucleotides read TGCGCCAGCAGCCAAGAAGGACTGCCCACCTACGAGCAGTACTTC. Encoded protein: CASSQEGLPTYEQYF.

The chain uses TRBV14 and TRBJ1-2, with D possibly matching TRBD1 (5 bases). Germline loops: CDR1 SGHDN, CDR2 FVKESK. This CDR3 comprises 14 residues. V shed 0 bases and J shed 4 bases, with 9 bases lying between them. In nucleotides, the CDR3 is TGTGCCAGCAGCCAAGAAGGGGTCTTCTATGGCTACACCTTC. Translated, it gives CASSQEGVFYGYTF.

The chain uses TRBV28 and TRBJ1-6; D is unresolved. Germline CDR1 is MDHEN and CDR2 is SYDVKM. V shed 2 bases and J shed 9 bases, with 20 bases lying between them. This CDR3 is 17 amino acids long. The CDR3 loop reads CASSLAAGGYGVSPLHF. DNA of the CDR3: TGTGCCAGCAGTTTAGCAGCAGGAGGATACGGGGTTTCACCCCTCCACTTT. Looking up the rest from reference TRBV28 and TRBJ1-6 gives the full variable domain: DVKVTQSSRYLVKRTGEKVFLECVQDMDHENMFWYRQDPGLGLRLIYFSYDVKMKEKGDIPEGYSVSREKKERFSLILESASTNQTSMYLCASSLAAGGYGVSPLHFGNGTRLTVT.